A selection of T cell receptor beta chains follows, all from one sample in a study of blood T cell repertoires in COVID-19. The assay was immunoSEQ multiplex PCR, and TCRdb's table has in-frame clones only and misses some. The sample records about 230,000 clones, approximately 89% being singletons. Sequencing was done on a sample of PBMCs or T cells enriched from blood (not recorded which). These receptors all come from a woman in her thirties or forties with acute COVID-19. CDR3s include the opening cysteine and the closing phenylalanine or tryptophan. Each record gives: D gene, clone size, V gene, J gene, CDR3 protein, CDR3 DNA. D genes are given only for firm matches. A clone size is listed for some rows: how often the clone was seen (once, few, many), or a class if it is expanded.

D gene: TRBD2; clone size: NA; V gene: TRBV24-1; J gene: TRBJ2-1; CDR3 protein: CATSDFGGTSGDYNEQFF; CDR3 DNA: TGTGCCACCAGTGATTTCGGTGGGACTAGCGGGGACTACAATGAGCAGTTCTTC
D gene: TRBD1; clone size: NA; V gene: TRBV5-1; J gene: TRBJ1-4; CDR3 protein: CASSVGQGNEKLFF; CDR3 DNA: TGCGCCAGCAGCGTGGGACAGGGTAATGAAAAACTGTTTTTT
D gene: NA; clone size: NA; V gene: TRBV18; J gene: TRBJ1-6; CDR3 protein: CASSPRGSPLHF; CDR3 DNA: TGTGCCAGCTCACCACGGGGCTCACCCCTCCACTTT
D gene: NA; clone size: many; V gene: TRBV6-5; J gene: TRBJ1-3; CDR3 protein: CASGSGIGNTIYF; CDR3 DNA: TGTGCCAGCGGGTCGGGAATTGGAAACACCATATATTTT
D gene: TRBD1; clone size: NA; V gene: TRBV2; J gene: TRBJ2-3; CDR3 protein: CASITGGKDTQYF; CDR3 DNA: TGTGCCAGCATTACAGGGGGTAAAGATACGCAGTATTTT
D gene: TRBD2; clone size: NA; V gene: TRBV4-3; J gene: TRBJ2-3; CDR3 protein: CASSQDRLAGASTDTQYF; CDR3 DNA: TGCGCCAGCAGCCAAGACAGACTAGCGGGGGCTAGCACAGATACGCAGTATTTT
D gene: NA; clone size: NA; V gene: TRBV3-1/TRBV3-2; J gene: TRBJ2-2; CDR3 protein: CASRSLGGHGELFF; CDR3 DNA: TGTGCCAGCAGGTCCTTGGGCGGGCACGGGGAGCTGTTTTTT
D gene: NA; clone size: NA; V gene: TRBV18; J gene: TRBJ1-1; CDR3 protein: CASSPPEGGGTEAFF; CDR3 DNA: TGTGCCAGCTCACCACCAGAAGGCGGGGGCACTGAAGCTTTCTTT
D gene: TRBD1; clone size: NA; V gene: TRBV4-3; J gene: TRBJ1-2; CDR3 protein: CASSQDFQGGGYTF; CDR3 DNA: TGCGCCAGCAGCCAAGATTTCCAGGGGGGCGGCTACACCTTC
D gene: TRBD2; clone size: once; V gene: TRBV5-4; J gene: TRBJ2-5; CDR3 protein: CASSLAGAQETQYF; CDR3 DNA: TGTGCCAGCAGCTTAGCGGGAGCTCAAGAGACCCAGTACTTC
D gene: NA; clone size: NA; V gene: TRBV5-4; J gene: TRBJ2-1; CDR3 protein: CASSRSRDNKLNEQFF; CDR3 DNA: TGTGCCAGCAGCCGTAGCCGGGATAACAAACTCAATGAGCAGTTCTTC
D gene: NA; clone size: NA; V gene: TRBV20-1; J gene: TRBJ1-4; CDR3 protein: CSASLRAANEKLFF; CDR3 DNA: TGCAGTGCTAGTCTGAGGGCAGCTAATGAAAAACTGTTTTTT
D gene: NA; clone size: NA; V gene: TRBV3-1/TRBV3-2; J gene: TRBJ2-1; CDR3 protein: CASSQDIKRAIYNEQFF; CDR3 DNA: TGTGCCAGCAGCCAAGATATTAAGCGGGCCATATACAATGAGCAGTTCTTC
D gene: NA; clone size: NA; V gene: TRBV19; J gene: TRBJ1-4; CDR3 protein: CASSGQLQMAEKLFF; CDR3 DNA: TGTGCCAGCAGTGGACAGCTTCAAATGGCCGAAAAACTGTTTTTT
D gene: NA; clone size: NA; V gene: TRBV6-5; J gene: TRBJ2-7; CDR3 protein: CASLQGGDYEQYF; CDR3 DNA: TGTGCCAGCCTACAGGGGGGGGACTACGAGCAGTACTTC
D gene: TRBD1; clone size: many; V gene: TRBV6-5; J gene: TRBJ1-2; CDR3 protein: CASSRRTGNYGYTF; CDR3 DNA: TGTGCCAGCAGCCGCCGGACAGGGAACTATGGCTACACCTTC
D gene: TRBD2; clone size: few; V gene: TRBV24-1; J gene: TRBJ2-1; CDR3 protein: CATSDFRSSGRNEQFF; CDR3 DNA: TGTGCCACCAGTGATTTCAGGTCTAGCGGGAGGAATGAGCAGTTCTTC
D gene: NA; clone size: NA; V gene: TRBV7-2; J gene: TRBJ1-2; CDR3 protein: CASSLVLGQYGYTF; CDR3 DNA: TGTGCCAGCAGCTTAGTTCTGGGGCAATATGGCTACACCTTC
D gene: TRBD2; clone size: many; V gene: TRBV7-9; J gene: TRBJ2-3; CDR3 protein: CASSSGLAGGTQYF; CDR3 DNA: TGTGCCAGCAGCTCTGGACTAGCGGGGGGTACGCAGTATTTT
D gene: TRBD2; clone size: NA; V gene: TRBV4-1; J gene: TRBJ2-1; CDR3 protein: CASSQERLAVPYNEQFF; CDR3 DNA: TGCGCCAGCAGCCAAGAAAGGCTAGCGGTTCCCTACAATGAGCAGTTCTTC
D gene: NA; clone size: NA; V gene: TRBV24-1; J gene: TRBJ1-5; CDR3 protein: CATSWQSNQPQHF; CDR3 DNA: TGTGCCACCAGTTGGCAGTCCAATCAGCCCCAGCATTTT
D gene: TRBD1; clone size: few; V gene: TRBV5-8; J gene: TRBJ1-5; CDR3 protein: CASSTGFNSNQPQHF; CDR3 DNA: TGTGCCAGCTCGACAGGGTTTAATAGCAATCAGCCCCAGCATTTT
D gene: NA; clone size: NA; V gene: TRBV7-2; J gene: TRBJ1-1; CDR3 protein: CASSSNRSPEAFF; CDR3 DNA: TGTGCCAGCAGTTCAAACAGGTCCCCTGAAGCTTTCTTT
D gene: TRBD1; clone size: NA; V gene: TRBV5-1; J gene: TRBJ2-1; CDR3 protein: CASSGTPGQYNEQFF; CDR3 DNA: TGCGCCAGCAGTGGAACTCCGGGACAGTACAATGAGCAGTTCTTC
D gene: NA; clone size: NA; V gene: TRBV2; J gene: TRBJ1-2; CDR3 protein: CASSVQANYGYTF; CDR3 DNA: TGTGCCAGCAGTGTACAGGCAAACTATGGCTACACCTTC
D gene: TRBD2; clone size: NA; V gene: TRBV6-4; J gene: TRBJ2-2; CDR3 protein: CASSEAGDGTGELFF; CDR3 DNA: TGTGCCAGCAGTGAAGCGGGAGATGGGACCGGGGAGCTGTTTTTT
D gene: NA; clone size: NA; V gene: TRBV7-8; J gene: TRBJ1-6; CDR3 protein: CASSLEGNNNSPLHF; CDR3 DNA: TGTGCCAGCAGCTTAGAGGGGAATAATAATTCACCCCTCCACTTT
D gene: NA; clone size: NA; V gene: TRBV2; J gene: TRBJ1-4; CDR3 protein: CASSVLLTNEKLFF; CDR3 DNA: TGTGCCAGCAGTGTTCTTTTAACTAATGAAAAACTGTTTTTT
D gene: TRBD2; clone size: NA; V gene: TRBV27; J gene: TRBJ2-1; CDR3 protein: CASSLHGLAEYNEQFF; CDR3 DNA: TGTGCCAGCAGTCTCCACGGACTAGCGGAATACAATGAGCAGTTCTTC
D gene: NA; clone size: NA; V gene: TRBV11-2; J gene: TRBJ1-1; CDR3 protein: CASSLAGPTEAFF; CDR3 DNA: TGTGCCAGCAGCTTAGCAGGGCCCACTGAAGCTTTCTTT
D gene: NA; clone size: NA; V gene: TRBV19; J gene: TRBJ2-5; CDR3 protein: CASSNQISGETQYF; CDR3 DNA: TGTGCCAGTAGCAATCAGATCAGCGGGGAGACCCAGTACTTC
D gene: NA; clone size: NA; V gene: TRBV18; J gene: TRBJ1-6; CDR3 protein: CASSPPERGSPLHF; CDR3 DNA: TGTGCCAGCTCACCTCCTGAACGGGGTTCACCCCTCCACTTT
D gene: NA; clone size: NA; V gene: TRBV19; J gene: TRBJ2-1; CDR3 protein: CASNMPAGAHNEQFF; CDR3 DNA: TGTGCCAGTAATATGCCGGCGGGGGCCCACAATGAGCAGTTCTTC
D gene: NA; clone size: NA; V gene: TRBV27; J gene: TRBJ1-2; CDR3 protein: CASSSTQAGRLLSGYTF; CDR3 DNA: TGTGCCAGCAGTTCTACCCAGGCAGGGAGGCTTCTCTCTGGCTACACCTTC
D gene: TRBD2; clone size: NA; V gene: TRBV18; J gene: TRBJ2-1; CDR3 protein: CASSPPSAGGIDNEQFF; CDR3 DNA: TGTGCCAGCTCACCACCGTCGGCGGGGGGGATAGACAATGAGCAGTTCTTC
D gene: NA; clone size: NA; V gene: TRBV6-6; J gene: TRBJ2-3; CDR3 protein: CASSPMDTQYF; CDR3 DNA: TGTGCCAGCAGCCCCATGGATACGCAGTATTTT
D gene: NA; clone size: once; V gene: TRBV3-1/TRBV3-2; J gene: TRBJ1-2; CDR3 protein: CASSSDSPGYTF; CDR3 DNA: TGTGCCAGCAGCTCGGACAGCCCTGGCTACACCTTC
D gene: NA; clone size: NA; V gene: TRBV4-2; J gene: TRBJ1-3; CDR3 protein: CASSQLQGGNTIYF; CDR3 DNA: TGTGCCAGCAGCCAACTTCAGGGGGGAAACACCATATATTTT
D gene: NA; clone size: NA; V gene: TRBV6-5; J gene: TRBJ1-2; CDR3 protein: CASSYSKDGALGGYTF; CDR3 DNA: TGTGCCAGCAGTTACTCGAAAGATGGGGCTTTGGGAGGCTACACCTTC
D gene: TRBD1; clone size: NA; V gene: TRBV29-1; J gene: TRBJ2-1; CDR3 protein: CSVEAPGQLNGEQFF; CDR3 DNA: TGCAGCGTTGAAGCGCCGGGACAGTTGAACGGTGAGCAGTTCTTC
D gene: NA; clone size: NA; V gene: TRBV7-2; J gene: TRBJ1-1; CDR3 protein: CASSYRQNTEAFF; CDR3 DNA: TGTGCCAGCAGCTACCGACAGAACACTGAAGCTTTCTTT
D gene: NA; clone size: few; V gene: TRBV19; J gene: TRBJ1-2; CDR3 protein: CASSSDSRGYTF; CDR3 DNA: TGTGCCAGTAGTTCCGACAGTAGAGGCTACACCTTC
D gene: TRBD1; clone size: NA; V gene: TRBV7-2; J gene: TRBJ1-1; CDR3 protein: CASSRTGGTEAFF; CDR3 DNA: TGTGCCAGCAGCAGGACAGGGGGCACTGAAGCTTTCTTT
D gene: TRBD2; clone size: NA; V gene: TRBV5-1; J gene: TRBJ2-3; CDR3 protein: CASTREGVSTDTQYF; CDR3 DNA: TGCGCCAGCACCCGGGAGGGGGTTAGCACAGATACGCAGTATTTT
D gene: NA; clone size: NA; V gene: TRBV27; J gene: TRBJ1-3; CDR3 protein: CASSLSLPGQSSGNTIYF; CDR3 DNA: TGTGCCAGCAGTTTATCCCTCCCGGGACAAAGCTCTGGAAACACCATATATTTT